Listed here is a single T cell receptor (beta chain). Its antigen is as yet unknown. The data were obtained in a study of Tregs in tolerant kidney transplant recipients. Unstimulated Tregs (CD4+CD25+CD127-) and CD4+CD25- non-Tregs were sorted from PBMCs. Study outcomes and limitations: Biological reproducibility was not directly addressed in this study. Findings come from small patient numbers and require larger validation.

CDR3 size: 15 residues. V was clipped by 3 bases and J by 0 bases, with 8 bases between them. The germline V gene encodes CDR1 MGHRA and CDR2 YSYEKL. TCRdb keeps only in-frame clones here, not all; method: immunoSEQ multiplex PCR. The sample has over 50,000 clones, around 83% seen once. Sequencing was performed on CD4+ T cells from blood. The chain has TRBV4-1 and TRBJ1-4; no definite D call. The sequence was collected from a human donor in good health. The CDR3: CASSHHTPTNEKLFF. The CDR3 DNA reads as TGCGCCAGCAGCCACCACACCCCAACTAATGAAAAACTGTTTTTT.